Listed below are T cell receptor beta chains from one sample, sequenced in a study of radiation and T cells in renal cell carcinoma. Profiled with immunoSEQ multiplex PCR; TCRdb holds only in-frame clones, not every one. The repertoire holds 160,000 or so clones, with around 90% as singletons. The input for sequencing was blood, taken from a patient whose treatment included radiotherapy and nephrectomy. These receptors were taken from a woman between 45 and 60 years old with renal cell carcinoma. The CDR3 runs from the conserved cysteine through the conserved F or W. A D gene is named only where the DNA matches it firmly. Where a row states a size, it is once, few, many or the class of an expanded clone; other rows omit it.

clone size	D gene	CDR3 length	V gene	J gene	CDR3 protein	CDR3 DNA
NA	NA	15	TRBV9	TRBJ1-1	CASSVEGEGKTEAFF	TGTGCCAGCAGCGTAGAGGGAGAGGGCAAGACTGAAGCTTTCTTT
NA	NA	14	TRBV5-6	TRBJ1-4	CASSFRGADEKLFF	TGTGCCAGCAGCTTCAGAGGGGCGGATGAAAAACTGTTTTTT
NA	NA	17	TRBV5-1	TRBJ2-1	CASSPELTGRTGNEQFF	TGCGCCAGCAGCCCGGAACTAACAGGGCGGACTGGCAATGAGCAGTTCTTC
NA	NA	13	TRBV6-5	TRBJ1-1	CVIRRRVNTEAFF	TGTGTAATAAGACGGAGGGTGAACACTGAAGCTTTCTTT
NA	NA	13	TRBV7-2	TRBJ2-1	CASSAASYNEQFF	TGTGCCAGCAGCGCGGCTTCCTACAATGAGCAGTTCTTC
NA	NA	14	TRBV2	TRBJ1-1	CASRKNGVNTEAFF	TGTGCCAGCAGGAAGAATGGGGTGAACACTGAAGCTTTCTTT
NA	NA	15	TRBV5-1	TRBJ2-5	CASSLAIYGQETQYF	TGCGCCAGCAGCTTGGCCATATACGGCCAAGAGACCCAGTACTTC
once	NA	14	TRBV28	TRBJ1-3	CASSFETRGNTIYF	TGTGCCAGCAGTTTTGAAACTAGGGGAAACACCATATATTTT
NA	NA	13	TRBV7-2	TRBJ2-1	CASSFREYNEQFF	TGTGCCAGCAGCTTCCGGGAGTACAATGAGCAGTTCTTC
NA	NA	14	TRBV19	TRBJ1-5	CASSFGRGNQPQHF	TGTGCCAGTAGTTTTGGACGCGGCAATCAGCCCCAGCATTTT
NA	NA	15	TRBV2	TRBJ1-5	CASRMAAARNQPQHF	TGTGCCAGCAGGATGGCGGCGGCTCGCAATCAGCCCCAGCATTTT
NA	NA	16	TRBV15	TRBJ1-6	CATSRASSLVWTPLHF	TGTGCCACCAGCAGAGCCTCCTCTTTGGTTTGGACACCCCTCCACTTT
NA	NA	11	TRBV20-1	TRBJ2-7	CSASSGYEQYF	TGCAGTGCTAGTTCGGGCTACGAGCAGTACTTC
NA	NA	15	TRBV4-1	TRBJ1-1	CASSQEGLLNTEAFF	TGCGCCAGCAGCCAAGAGGGACTCCTAAACACTGAAGCTTTCTTT
NA	NA	15	TRBV18	TRBJ2-2	CASSPAAPNTGELFF	TGTGCCAGCTCACCAGCGGCACCCAACACCGGGGAGCTGTTTTTT
NA	TRBD1	16	TRBV10-3	TRBJ2-2	CAISDPGQGITGELFF	TGTGCCATCAGTGACCCGGGACAGGGAATAACCGGGGAGCTGTTTTTT